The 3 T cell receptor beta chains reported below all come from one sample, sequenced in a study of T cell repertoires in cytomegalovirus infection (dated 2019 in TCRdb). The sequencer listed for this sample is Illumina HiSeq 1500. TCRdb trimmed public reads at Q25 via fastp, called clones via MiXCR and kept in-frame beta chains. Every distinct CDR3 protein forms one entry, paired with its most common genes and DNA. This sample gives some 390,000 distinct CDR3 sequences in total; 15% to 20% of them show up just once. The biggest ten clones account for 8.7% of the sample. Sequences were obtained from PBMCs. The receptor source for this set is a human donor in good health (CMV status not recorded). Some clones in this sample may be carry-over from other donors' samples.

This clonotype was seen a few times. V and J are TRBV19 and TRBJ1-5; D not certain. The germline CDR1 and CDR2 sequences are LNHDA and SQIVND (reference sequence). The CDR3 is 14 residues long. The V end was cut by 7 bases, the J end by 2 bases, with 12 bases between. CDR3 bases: TGTGCCAGTAACGGACGTATCGGCAATCAGCCCCAGCATTTT. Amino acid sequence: CASNGRIGNQPQHF.

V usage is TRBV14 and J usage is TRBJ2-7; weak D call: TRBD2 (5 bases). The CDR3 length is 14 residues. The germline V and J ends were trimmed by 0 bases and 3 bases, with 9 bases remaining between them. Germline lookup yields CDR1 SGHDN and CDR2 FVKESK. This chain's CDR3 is CASSQERTGYEQYF. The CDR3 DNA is TGTGCCAGCAGCCAAGAGAGGACTGGCTACGAGCAGTACTTC.

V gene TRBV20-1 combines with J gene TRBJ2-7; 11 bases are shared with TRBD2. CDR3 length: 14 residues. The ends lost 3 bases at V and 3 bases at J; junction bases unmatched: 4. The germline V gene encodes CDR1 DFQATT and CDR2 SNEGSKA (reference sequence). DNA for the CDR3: TGCAGTGCTAGGCTAGCGGGAGGCCTCTACGAGCAGTACTTC. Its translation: CSARLAGGLYEQYF.